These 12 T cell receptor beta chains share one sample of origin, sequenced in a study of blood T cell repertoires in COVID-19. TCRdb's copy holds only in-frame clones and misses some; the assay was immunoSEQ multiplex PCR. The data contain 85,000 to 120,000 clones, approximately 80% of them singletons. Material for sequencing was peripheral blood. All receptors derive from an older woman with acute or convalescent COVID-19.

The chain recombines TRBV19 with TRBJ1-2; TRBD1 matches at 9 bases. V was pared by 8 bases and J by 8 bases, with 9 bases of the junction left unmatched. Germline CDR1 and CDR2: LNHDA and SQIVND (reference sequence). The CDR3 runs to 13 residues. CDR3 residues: CASHRDRAEGYTF. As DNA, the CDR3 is TGTGCCAGTCACCGGGACAGGGCCGAAGGCTACACCTTC.

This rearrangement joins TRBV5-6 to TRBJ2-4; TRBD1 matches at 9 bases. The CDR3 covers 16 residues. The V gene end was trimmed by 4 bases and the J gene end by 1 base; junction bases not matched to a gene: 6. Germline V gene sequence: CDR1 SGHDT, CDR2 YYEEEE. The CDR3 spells CASSIRQGDAKNIQYF. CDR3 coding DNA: TGTGCCAGCAGCATCAGACAGGGGGATGCCAAAAACATTCAGTACTTC.

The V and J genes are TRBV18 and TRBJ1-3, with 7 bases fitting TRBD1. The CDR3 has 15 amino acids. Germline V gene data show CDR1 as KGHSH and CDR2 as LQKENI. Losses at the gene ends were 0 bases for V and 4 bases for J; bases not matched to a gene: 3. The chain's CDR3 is CASSPPTGVGNTIYF. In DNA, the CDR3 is TGTGCCAGCTCACCACCCACAGGGGTAGGAAACACCATATATTTT.

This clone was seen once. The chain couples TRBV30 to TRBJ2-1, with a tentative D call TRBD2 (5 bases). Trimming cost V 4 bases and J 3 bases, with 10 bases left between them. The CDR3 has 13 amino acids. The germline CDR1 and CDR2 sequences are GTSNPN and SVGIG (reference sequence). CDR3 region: CAWIEGYYNEQFF. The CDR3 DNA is TGTGCCTGGATTGAGGGATACTACAATGAGCAGTTCTTC.

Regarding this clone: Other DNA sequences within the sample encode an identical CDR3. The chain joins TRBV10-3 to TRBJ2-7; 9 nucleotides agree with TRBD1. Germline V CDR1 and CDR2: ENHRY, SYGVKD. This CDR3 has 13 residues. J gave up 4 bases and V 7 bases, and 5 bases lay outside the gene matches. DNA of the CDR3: TGTGCCATCACAGACAGGGGGTCTTACGAGCAGTACTTC. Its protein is CAITDRGSYEQYF.

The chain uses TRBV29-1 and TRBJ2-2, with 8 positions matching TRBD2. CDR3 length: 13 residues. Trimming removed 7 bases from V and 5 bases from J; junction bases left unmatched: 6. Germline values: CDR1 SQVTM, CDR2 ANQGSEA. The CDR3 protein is CSAASGWTGELFF. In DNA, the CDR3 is TGCAGCGCAGCTAGCGGGTGGACCGGGGAGCTGTTTTTT.

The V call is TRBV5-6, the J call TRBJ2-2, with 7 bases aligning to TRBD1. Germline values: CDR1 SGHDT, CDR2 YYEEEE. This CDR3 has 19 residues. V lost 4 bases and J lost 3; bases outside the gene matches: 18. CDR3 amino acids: CASSGTGTARQRYTGELFF. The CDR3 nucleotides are TGTGCCAGCAGCGGAACCGGGACAGCTAGACAGAGATACACCGGGGAGCTGTTTTTT.

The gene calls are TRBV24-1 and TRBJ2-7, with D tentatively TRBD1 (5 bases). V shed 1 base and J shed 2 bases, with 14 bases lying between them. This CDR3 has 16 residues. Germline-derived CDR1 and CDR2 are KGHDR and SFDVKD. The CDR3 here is CATSDLNRNGPYEQYF. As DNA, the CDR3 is TGTGCCACCAGTGATTTAAACAGGAATGGGCCCTACGAGCAGTACTTC.

The CDR3 sequence is CASSLDSGGAYETQYF. The CDR3 bases are TGTGCCAGCAGCTTAGATTCGGGGGGCGCTTATGAGACCCAGTACTTC. The chain carries TRBV7-2 and TRBJ2-5; maybe TRBD2 (7 bases). V dropped 1 base and J dropped 5 bases, with 17 bases sitting between them. Germline CDR1 and CDR2: SGHTA and FQGNSA. The CDR3 covers 16 residues.

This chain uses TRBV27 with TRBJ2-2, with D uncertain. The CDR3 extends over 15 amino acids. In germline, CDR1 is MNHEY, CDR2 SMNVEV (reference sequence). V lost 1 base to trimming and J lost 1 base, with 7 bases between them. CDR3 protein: CASSLFSMNTGELFF. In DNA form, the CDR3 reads TGTGCCAGCAGTTTATTTTCTATGAACACCGGGGAGCTGTTTTTT.

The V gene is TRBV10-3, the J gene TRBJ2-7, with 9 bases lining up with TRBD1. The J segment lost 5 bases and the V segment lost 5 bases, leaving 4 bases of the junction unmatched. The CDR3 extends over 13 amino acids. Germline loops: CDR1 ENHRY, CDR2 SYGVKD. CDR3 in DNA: TGTGCCATCAGTCGGGACAGGGTCGACGAGCAGTACTTC. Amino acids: CAISRDRVDEQYF.

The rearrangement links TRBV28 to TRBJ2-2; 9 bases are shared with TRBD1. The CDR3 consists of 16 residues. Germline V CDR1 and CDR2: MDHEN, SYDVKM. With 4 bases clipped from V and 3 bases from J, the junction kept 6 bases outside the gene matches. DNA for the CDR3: TGTGCCAGCAGTTCCGGGACAGGGTACTACACCGGGGAGCTGTTTTTT. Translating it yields CASSSGTGYYTGELFF.